The clone carrying this T cell receptor beta chain was seen at least ten times. The antigen is undetermined. The CDR3 covers 13 residues. Germline CDR1 and CDR2: MNHNS and SASEGT. Trimming took 6 bases from V and 4 from J; bases not matched to a gene: 3. The record originates from a study of blood T cells in healthy people across ages. It was with a sample-barcoded 5' primer and a J-beta primer mix that a second PCR of about 6 to 12 cycles was run. With 12 random nucleotides, a template-switch adaptor tagged each individual cDNA molecule. Each CDR3 protein is one row after TCRdb ran MiXCR on the 5' RACE reads. The sample contains approximately 880,000 distinct CDR3 sequences, 45% to 50% of which appear only once. Whole-study results and caveats: Among long-lived donors, naive CD4+ cells were more numerous and diversity higher than in aged donors.

The clonotype originates from a man aged 25-40 years in good health. This sequence joins TRBV6-1 and TRBJ1-2; 9 bases map to TRBD1. The sample was blood. The CDR3 DNA reads as TGTGCCAGCAGGGAGACAGGGGGCTATGGCTACACCTTC. Residues: CASRETGGYGYTF.